One sample yielded the 31 T cell receptor beta chains listed below, sequenced in a study of cytomegalovirus exposure and HLA in healthy donors. In the PCR, 60 Vbeta and 13 Jbeta primers were used. Clones were read by immunoSEQ multiplex PCR, and TCRdb kept only the in-frame ones, dropping some. The sample has about 160,000 clones; 80% to 90% are singletons. The sequenced sample was PBMCs. These receptor sequences come from a man aged 50 to 59 in good health and CMV-seropositive.

The rearrangement uses TRBV2 and TRBJ1-2; TRBD1 aligns across 7 bases. This CDR3 has 14 residues. Germline CDR1 reads SNHLY; CDR2 reads FYNNEI. Unmatched junction bases numbered 4, after V lost 1 base and J lost 5 bases. The CDR3 DNA reads TGTGCCAGCAGTGAAGTTGGCAGGGGGTATGGCTACACCTTC. Protein sequence: CASSEVGRGYGYTF.

The genes are TRBV6-1 and TRBJ1-2; a possible D gene is TRBD1 (5 bases). Trimming took off 6 bases at V and 7 bases at J, with 18 bases between the two ends. The CDR3 consists of 14 residues. CDR1 is MNHNS and CDR2 is SASEGT in the germline V gene. CDR3 in DNA: TGTGCCAGCAGCGCCGCCCAGGGTTGGTCTGGCTACACCTTC. Amino acids: CASSAAQGWSGYTF.

The chain is built from TRBV29-1 and TRBJ1-1; 11 positions match TRBD1. The CDR3 runs to 13 residues. Germline values: CDR1 SQVTM, CDR2 ANQGSEA. The V segment lost 6 bases and the J segment 5 bases; nucleotides outside the gene matches: 5. As DNA, the CDR3 is TGCAGCGTCCGGACAGGGGGCAGGACTGAAGCTTTCTTT. Residues: CSVRTGGRTEAFF.

The genes are TRBV7-3 and TRBJ2-1; tentatively, D is TRBD2 (6 bases). From germline, CDR1 is SGHTA and CDR2 FQGTGA. Trimming left V 2 bases short and J 10 bases short, with 12 bases between. The CDR3 consists of 13 residues. CDR3 DNA sequence: TGTGCCAGCAGCTTAGGGGGGTCGACGGAGCAGTTCTTC. Translated, it gives CASSLGGSTEQFF. The entire variable domain, with the rest obtained from reference TRBV7-3 and TRBJ2-1, is as follows: GAGVSQTPSNKVTEKGKYVELRCDPISGHTALYWYRQSLGQGPEFLIYFQGTGAADDSGLPNDRFFAVRPEGSVSTLKIQRTERGDSAVYLCASSLGGSTEQFFGPGTRLTVL.

The J gene is TRBJ1-6, the V gene TRBV27; no definite D call. The CDR3 covers 16 residues. Germline CDR1 and CDR2: MNHEY and SMNVEV (reference sequence). V lost 1 base and J 9 bases, leaving 16 bases between the germline ends. The CDR3 DNA reads as TGTGCCAGCAGTTTATTCGGTGGGAGTGAAAGTTCACCCCTCCACTTT. It specifies CASSLFGGSESSPLHF.

J is TRBJ1-1 and V is TRBV11-2; D ambiguous. V lost 1 base and J lost 8, with 8 bases in between. Germline V gene sequence: CDR1 SGHAT, CDR2 FQNNGV. CDR3 size: 12 residues. CDR3 in DNA: TGTGCCAGCAGCTTAGTCTCGCGCGAAGCTTTCTTT. Its translation: CASSLVSREAFF. Complete variable domain (other parts from reference TRBV11-2 and TRBJ1-1): EAGVAQSPRYKIIEKRQSVAFWCNPISGHATLYWYQQILGQGPKLLIQFQNNGVVDDSQLPKDRFSAERLKGVDSTLKIQPAKLEDSAVYLCASSLVSREAFFGQGTRLTVV.

The J gene is TRBJ1-3, the V gene TRBV11-2; 7 nucleotides align to TRBD1. The junction had 7 bases not matched to a gene; V was cut back by 4 bases and J by 7 bases. The germline CDR1 and CDR2 sequences are SGHAT and FQNNGV. This CDR3 comprises 14 residues. This CDR3 is CASSSTGPRNTIYF. The CDR3 nucleotides are TGTGCCAGCAGCTCGACAGGGCCCCGGAACACCATATATTTT.

The chain joins TRBV21-1 to TRBJ2-2; the table calls TRBD2, which could not be checked here. TRBV21-1 is termed a pseudogene. The CDR3 extends over 15 amino acids. The CDR3 spells CASSKSGMNTGELFF. In DNA form, the CDR3 reads TGTGCCAGCAGCAAGAGCGGGATGAACACCGGGGAGCTGTTTTTT.

The V gene is TRBV19, the J gene TRBJ2-1, with 10 bases aligning to TRBD2. V shed 10 bases, J shed 2 bases, and the junction held 2 bases outside the gene matches. The V gene's germline CDR1 is LNHDA and CDR2 SQIVND (reference sequence). The CDR3 has 13 residues. This chain's CDR3 is CATGLAAYNEQFF. The CDR3 region has the DNA TGTGCCACTGGACTAGCGGCCTACAATGAGCAGTTCTTC.

The gene calls are TRBV27 and TRBJ2-3, with D unclear. Germline-derived CDR1 and CDR2 are MNHEY and SMNVEV (reference sequence). Trimming removed 5 bases at V and 6 bases at J, with 6 bases between. This CDR3 spans 11 amino acids. The CDR3 coding sequence is TGTGCCAGCAGTCCGCGGGATACGCAGTATTTT. Translated, it gives CASSPRDTQYF.

The chain carries TRBV19 and TRBJ1-2, with 8 positions matching TRBD1. CDR1 is LNHDA, CDR2 SQIVND, per germline (reference sequence). The CDR3 consists of 14 residues. V dropped 6 bases and J dropped 1; count of bases not matched to a gene: 4. CDR3 sequence (DNA): TGTGCCAGTAGCGGACAGGGAAGTAACTATGGCTACACCTTC. Residues: CASSGQGSNYGYTF.

The chain couples TRBV5-4 to TRBJ2-3, with 8 nucleotides matching TRBD2. After removal of 3 bases from V and 7 bases from J, the junction contained 25 bases not matched to a gene. There are 20 residues in the CDR3. Germline values: CDR1 SGHNT, CDR2 YYREEE (reference sequence). In DNA form, the CDR3 reads TGTGCCAGCAGCTCGGGGTCCGGGCTTGAGCCGGGAGGGCCTGGAAATACGCAGTATTTT. Translating gives CASSSGSGLEPGGPGNTQYF. Drawing the rest from reference TRBV5-4 and TRBJ2-3, the complete variable domain is ETGVTQSPTHLIKTRGQQVTLRCSSQSGHNTVSWYQQALGQGPQFIFQYYREEENGRGNFPPRFSGLQFPNYSSELNVNALELDDSALYLCASSSGSGLEPGGPGNTQYFGPGTRLTVL.

The V gene is TRBV14, the J gene TRBJ1-2; 8 bases are a match to TRBD1. Germline V gene data show CDR1 as SGHDN and CDR2 as FVKESK. CDR3 length: 16 amino acids. V lost 1 base, J lost 7 bases, and 11 bases stayed unmatched. In DNA, the CDR3 is TGTGCCAGCAGCCAAGCTATCGCAGGGGGCAGGAGTGGCTACACCTTC. Protein: CASSQAIAGGRSGYTF.

This clone was counted a few times. This sequence joins TRBV30 and TRBJ1-6; 7 nucleotides match TRBD1. The CDR3 contains 13 residues. V dropped 0 bases and J dropped 11; count of bases not matched to a gene: 4. Germline V CDR1 and CDR2: GTSNPN, SVGIG (reference sequence). CDR3 bases: TGTGCCTGGAGTGTACAGGGGCGGGCACCCCTCCACTTT. Translated, it gives CAWSVQGRAPLHF. Using reference TRBV30 and TRBJ1-6 for the parts outside the CDR3, the full variable domain is SQTIHQWPATLVQPVGSPLSLECTVEGTSNPNLYWYRQAAGRGLQLLFYSVGIGQISSEVPQNLSASRPQDRQFILSSKKLLLSDSGFYLCAWSVQGRAPLHFGNGTRLTVT.

The chain links TRBV5-4 to TRBJ2-7, with 8 bases that match TRBD1. Looked up from germline, CDR1 is SGHNT and CDR2 is YYREEE (reference sequence). The CDR3 totals 16 residues. J was trimmed by 2 bases and V by 3 bases; bases with no gene match: 10. CDR3 nucleotides: TGTGCCAGCAGCTCGGGACAGGCGACCGGGGCCTACGAGCAGTACTTC. This translates into CASSSGQATGAYEQYF. Together with reference TRBV5-4 and TRBJ2-7, the CDR3 gives the full variable domain: ETGVTQSPTHLIKTRGQQVTLRCSSQSGHNTVSWYQQALGQGPQFIFQYYREEENGRGNFPPRFSGLQFPNYSSELNVNALELDDSALYLCASSSGQATGAYEQYFGPGTRLTVT.

The chain carries TRBV23-1 and TRBJ2-7; TRBD2 agrees at 7 bases. TRBV23-1 is an open reading frame whose function is uncertain. CDR3 length equals 15 residues. The junction had 15 bases not matched to a gene; V was cut back by 11 bases and J by 2 bases. The CDR3 nucleotides are TGCGCCGGGGGGGGAGGCCTCGTAAGTCCCTACGAGCAGTACGTC. The encoded protein is CAGGGGLVSPYEQYV.

The V call is TRBV11-2, the J call TRBJ2-4, with 9 bases matching TRBD1. The CDR3 covers 17 residues. The germline V gene encodes CDR1 SGHAT and CDR2 FQNNGV. Trimming cost V 3 bases and J 2 bases; bases outside gene matches: 8. CDR3 loop: CASSFTGGGQSKNIQYF. Written as DNA, the CDR3 is TGTGCCAGCAGCTTTACAGGGGGCGGACAGTCCAAAAACATTCAGTACTTC.

This chain joins TRBV19 and TRBJ1-1, with 10 bases identical to TRBD1. The CDR3 length is 17 residues. The germline V gene encodes CDR1 LNHDA and CDR2 SQIVND (reference sequence). With V trimmed by 5 bases and J by 3 bases, 12 bases remained unmatched. CDR3: CASSPWDRGFGDTEAFF. CDR3 in DNA: TGTGCCAGTAGTCCCTGGGACAGGGGTTTCGGGGACACTGAAGCTTTCTTT.

As for this clone: This CDR3 is also generated by other DNA sequences in the sample. This chain links TRBV11-3 with TRBJ1-1; 8 nucleotides match TRBD1. The CDR3 extends over 14 amino acids. After removal of 5 bases from V and 2 bases from J, the junction contained 4 bases not matched to a gene. Germline V gene sequence: CDR1 SGHNT, CDR2 YENEEA. CDR3 protein: CASSGDRGNTEAFF. CDR3 DNA: TGTGCCAGCAGCGGCGACAGGGGTAACACTGAAGCTTTCTTT.

This chain joins TRBV11-2 and TRBJ2-6, with D unresolved. V was trimmed by 5 bases and J by 0 bases, leaving 14 bases between them. The germline V gene has CDR1 SGHAT and CDR2 FQNNGV. The CDR3 contains 17 residues. CDR3 sequence reads: CASSPRRGFSGANVLTF. The CDR3 DNA is TGTGCCAGCAGCCCTAGGAGAGGTTTCTCTGGGGCCAACGTCCTGACTTTC.

J is TRBJ2-3 and V is TRBV7-6; D remains unclear. Trimming took 2 bases from V and 5 from J, leaving 11 bases between them. From germline, CDR1 is SGHVS and CDR2 FNYEAQ. The CDR3 covers 14 residues. CDR3: CASSLSTGGDTQYF. The DNA for the CDR3 is TGTGCCAGCAGCTTAAGCACTGGTGGAGATACGCAGTATTTT.

In this sample, this clone turned up once. The chain couples TRBV30 to TRBJ1-1; possible D gene TRBD1, 5 bases. In germline, CDR1 is GTSNPN, CDR2 SVGIG (reference sequence). V was clipped by 3 bases and J by 1 base, with 9 bases between them. This CDR3 is 13 amino acids long. The CDR3 DNA follows: TGTGCCTGGAGCATGGGGGGGAACACTGAAGCTTTCTTT. Its translation is CAWSMGGNTEAFF. Together with reference TRBV30 and TRBJ1-1, the CDR3 gives the full variable domain: SQTIHQWPATLVQPVGSPLSLECTVEGTSNPNLYWYRQAAGRGLQLLFYSVGIGQISSEVPQNLSASRPQDRQFILSSKKLLLSDSGFYLCAWSMGGNTEAFFGQGTRLTVV.

The chain employs TRBV10-3 and TRBJ2-3; D remains ambiguous. Trimming removed 4 bases from V and 1 base from J, with 9 bases in between. There are 14 residues in the CDR3. Germline V gives CDR1 ENHRY, CDR2 SYGVKD. The CDR3 is CAISVYQGTDTQYF. DNA of the CDR3: TGTGCCATCAGTGTATACCAGGGCACAGATACGCAGTATTTT.

The chain carries TRBV6-1 and TRBJ1-2, with a weak D call TRBD1 (6 bases). This CDR3 has 13 amino acids. Germline V gives CDR1 MNHNS, CDR2 SASEGT. V dropped 7 bases and J dropped 7 bases, with 16 bases sitting between them. The CDR3 DNA reads TGTGCCAGCATTTGGAAGGGGGTGGGTGGCTACACCTTC. It translates to CASIWKGVGGYTF.

V usage is TRBV10-3 and J usage is TRBJ1-1; D unclear. The ends were cut back, 3 bases at V and 0 bases at J, with 5 bases in the middle. Germline V gives CDR1 ENHRY, CDR2 SYGVKD. The CDR3 is 13 amino acids. The CDR3 nucleotides read TGTGCCATCAGTGACGGGTTGAACACTGAAGCTTTCTTT. Translated, it gives CAISDGLNTEAFF.

This chain connects TRBV7-9 to TRBJ2-2, with unresolved D. CDR1 is SEHNR, CDR2 FQNEAQ, per germline (reference sequence). CDR3 size: 12 residues. V lost 1 base to trimming and J lost 11 bases, with 8 bases between them. In nucleotides, the CDR3 is TGTGCCAGCAGCTTAGGACGGAGTGAGCTGTTTTTT. It yields the protein CASSLGRSELFF.

This clone was counted between two and nine times. V and J are TRBV29-1 and TRBJ2-7; 14 bases align to TRBD2. V trimming: 7 bases; J trimming: 3 bases; junction bases outside the gene matches: 8. The CDR3 extends over 15 amino acids. CDR1 and CDR2 (germline): SQVTM, ANQGSEA. The CDR3 DNA reads as TGCAGCGGGTCGGGACTAGCGGGGGCCAACTACGAGCAGTACTTC. Protein product: CSGSGLAGANYEQYF.

The rearrangement joins TRBV18 to TRBJ2-5; the match to TRBD1 covers 8 bases. Germline CDR1 and CDR2: KGHSH and LQKENI. With 5 bases clipped from V and 5 bases from J, the junction kept 1 base outside the gene matches. The CDR3 consists of 12 residues. DNA for the CDR3: TGTGCCAGCTCAAGACAGGGGGAGACCCAGTACTTC. Its translation: CASSRQGETQYF.

The genes are TRBV10-2 and TRBJ1-6; D ambiguous. Trimming pared 4 bases from V and 3 bases from J, leaving 7 bases between. This CDR3 has 14 amino acids. CDR1 WSHSY and CDR2 SAAADI come from the germline V gene. CDR3 nucleotide sequence: TGCGCCAGCAGTGGTCAGATCTATAATTCACCCCTCCACTTT. This encodes CASSGQIYNSPLHF.

The chain has TRBV28 and TRBJ2-7; 16 bases match TRBD2. Germline CDR1 and CDR2: MDHEN and SYDVKM. CDR3 size: 17 residues. As DNA, the CDR3 is TGTGCCAGCAGCCGTGGGACTAGCGGGAGGGCCATCCACGAGCAGCACGTC. This encodes CASSRGTSGRAIHEQHV.

CDR3 nucleotide sequence: TGTGCCAGCAGCGTACTCCTAAACACAGATACGCAGTATTTT. Encoded protein: CASSVLLNTDTQYF. The chain links TRBV9 to TRBJ2-3; D is uncertain. Germline assignment: CDR1 SGDLS and CDR2 YYNGEE. This CDR3 is 14 amino acids long. V was trimmed by 1 base and J by 2 bases, leaving 8 bases between them.